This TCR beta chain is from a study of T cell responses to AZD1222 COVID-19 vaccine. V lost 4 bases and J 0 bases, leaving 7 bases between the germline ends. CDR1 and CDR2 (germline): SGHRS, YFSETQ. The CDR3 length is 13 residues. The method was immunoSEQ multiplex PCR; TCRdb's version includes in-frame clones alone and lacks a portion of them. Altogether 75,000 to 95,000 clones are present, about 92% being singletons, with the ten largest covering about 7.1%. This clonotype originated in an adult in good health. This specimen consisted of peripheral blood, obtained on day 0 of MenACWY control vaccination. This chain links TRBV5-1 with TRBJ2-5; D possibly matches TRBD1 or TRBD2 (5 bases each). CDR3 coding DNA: TGCGCCAGCAGCCGGGACGACCAAGAGACCCAGTACTTC. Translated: CASSRDDQETQYF.